What follows are 5 T cell receptor beta chains derived from one specimen sequenced in a study of radiotherapy plus CTLA-4 blockade in lung cancer. Method: immunoSEQ multiplex PCR; TCRdb's copy keeps in-frame clones and lacks some. The repertoire holds tens of thousands of clones, with roughly three quarters as singletons. The sample consisted of peripheral blood, taken from a patient treated with radiotherapy plus ipilimumab. The receptor set was obtained from a human donor with non-small cell lung cancer that progressed on radiotherapy plus ipilimumab.

The rearrangement uses TRBV2 and TRBJ1-2; possibly TRBD1 for D (6 bases). CDR3 length: 16 amino acids. Germline CDR1 reads SNHLY; CDR2 reads FYNNEI. The V end was cut by 4 bases, the J end by 8 bases, with 23 bases between. CDR3 sequence: CASSGGRQEGVGGYTF. The CDR3 nucleotides read TGTGCCAGCAGTGGCGGACGGCAAGAGGGGGTAGGGGGCTACACCTTC.

The J gene is TRBJ1-1, the V gene TRBV5-1; maybe TRBD1 (5 bases). V was clipped by 0 bases and J by 4 bases, with 13 bases between them. The germline CDR1 and CDR2 sequences are SGHRS and YFSETQ. CDR3 length: 15 residues. The CDR3 bases are TGCGCCAGCAGCTTGGCCGGGGGTGTGGGCACTGAAGCTTTCTTT. This sequence encodes CASSLAGGVGTEAFF.

V gene TRBV5-1 combines with J gene TRBJ2-2; TRBD2 matches 12 bases. Germline V gene data show CDR1 as SGHRS and CDR2 as YFSETQ. The CDR3 is made up of 14 amino acids. J lost 6 bases, V lost 4 bases, and 1 base had no gene match. The CDR3 protein is CASSPSGRAGELFF. In nucleotides, the CDR3 is TGCGCCAGCAGCCCTAGCGGGAGGGCCGGGGAGCTGTTTTTT.

The V call is TRBV13, the J call TRBJ2-2; D may match TRBD1 or TRBD2 (5 bases each). Germline CDR1 is PRHDT and CDR2 is FYEKMQ (reference sequence). This CDR3 contains 14 residues. Trimming stripped 5 bases from V and 2 bases from J, with 9 bases between. DNA of the CDR3: TGTGCCAGCAGCATGGGACCCAACACCGGGGAGCTGTTTTTT. Residues: CASSMGPNTGELFF.

This clone ranks as medium-sized. The rearrangement uses TRBV7-9 and TRBJ1-1; 8 nucleotides align to TRBD1. The CDR3 spans 14 residues. Germline CDR1 is SEHNR and CDR2 is FQNEAQ (reference sequence). V lost 5 bases and J lost 7; bases outside the gene matches: 9. Here the CDR3 reads CASSARTGKSEAFF. DNA of the CDR3: TGTGCCAGCAGCGCCAGGACAGGGAAGAGTGAAGCTTTCTTT.